The present TCR beta chain was sequenced within a study of blood T cells in healthy people across ages. Then a second PCR, running roughly 7 to 11 cycles, was carried out with a sample-barcoded 5' primer and a J-beta primer mix. TCRdb itself ran the 5' RACE reads through MiXCR, one entry per CDR3 protein. The sample comprises 790,000 or so distinct CDR3 sequences, 35% to 60% of which are singletons, and around a sixth rests with the top ten. This CDR3 contains 13 residues. V gave up 7 bases and J gave up 10 bases, with 17 bases separating them. Germline loops: CDR1 SNHLY, CDR2 FYNNEI. The chain employs TRBV2 and TRBJ2-1, with D perhaps given as TRBD1 or TRBD2 (5 bases each). The clonotype was recovered from a man older than 75 in good health. Sequenced material: blood. CDR3 protein: CASKGSREAEQFF. CDR3 sequence (DNA): TGTGCCAGCAAGGGGTCCCGGGAAGCAGAGCAGTTCTTC.